This TCR beta chain came from a study of T-cell reconstitution after alpha-beta-depleted transplantation in children. Study results and caveats: The authors attributed T-cell counts and diversity one year after transplant mostly to newly produced T cells. Several hundred expanded graft clones reportedly were the source of alpha-beta T cells about two months after transplant.

Per the germline V gene, CDR1 is SQVTM and CDR2 is ANQGSEA. The CDR3 totals 19 residues. Germline trimming cut 0 bases from V and 2 bases from J; bases unmatched to any gene: 13. At least ten counts were recorded for this clonotype. Its target is not known. It was with unique molecular identifiers that the TCRbeta library was prepared. TCRdb itself ran the PCR reads through MiXCR, one entry per CDR3 protein. The profile covers 450,000 to 550,000 distinct CDR3 sequences, with about 10% appearing a single time and approximately 14% taken by the ten largest. V usage is TRBV29-1 and J usage is TRBJ2-3, with TRBD2 matching 11 bases. The sample here was PBMCs, mostly from graft donor cells, taken 180 days after TCRalphabeta/CD19-depleted stem cell transplant. The receptor was derived from a female patient aged 2 to 10 who had a stem cell transplant for aplastic anemia, so the T cells may come from the graft donor. CDR3 loop: CSVEDRGTSGRAVTDTQYF. CDR3 nucleotides: TGCAGCGTTGAAGATCGTGGGACTAGCGGCCGGGCTGTCACAGATACGCAGTATTTT.